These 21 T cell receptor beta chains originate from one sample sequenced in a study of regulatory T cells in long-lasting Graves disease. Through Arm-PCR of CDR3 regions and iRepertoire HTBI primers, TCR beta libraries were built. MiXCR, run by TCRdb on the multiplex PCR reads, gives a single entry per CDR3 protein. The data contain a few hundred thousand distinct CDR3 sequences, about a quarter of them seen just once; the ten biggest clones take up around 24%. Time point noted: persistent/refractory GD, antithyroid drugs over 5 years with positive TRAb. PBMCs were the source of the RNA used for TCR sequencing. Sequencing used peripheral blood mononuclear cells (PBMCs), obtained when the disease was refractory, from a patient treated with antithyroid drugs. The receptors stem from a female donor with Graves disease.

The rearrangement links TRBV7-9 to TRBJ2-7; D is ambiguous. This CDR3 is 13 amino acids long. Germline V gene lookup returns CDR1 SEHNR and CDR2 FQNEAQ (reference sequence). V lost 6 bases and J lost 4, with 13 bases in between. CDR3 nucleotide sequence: TGTGCCAGCAGGCCGGCCGAAACTTACGAGCAGTACTTC. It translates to CASRPAETYEQYF.

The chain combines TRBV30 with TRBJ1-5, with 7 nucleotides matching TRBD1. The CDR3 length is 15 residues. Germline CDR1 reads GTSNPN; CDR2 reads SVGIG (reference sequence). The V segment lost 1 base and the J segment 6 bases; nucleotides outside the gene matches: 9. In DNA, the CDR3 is TGTGCCTGGAGTGGAATGGGCTCAGGGGGTCAGCCCCAGCATTTT. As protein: CAWSGMGSGGQPQHF.

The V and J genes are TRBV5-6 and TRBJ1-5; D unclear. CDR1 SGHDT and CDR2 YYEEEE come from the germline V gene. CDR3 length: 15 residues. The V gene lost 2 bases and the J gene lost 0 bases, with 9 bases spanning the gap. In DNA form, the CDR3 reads TGTGCCAGCAGCTTTAATGGTAATAGCAATCAGCCCCAGCATTTT. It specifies CASSFNGNSNQPQHF.

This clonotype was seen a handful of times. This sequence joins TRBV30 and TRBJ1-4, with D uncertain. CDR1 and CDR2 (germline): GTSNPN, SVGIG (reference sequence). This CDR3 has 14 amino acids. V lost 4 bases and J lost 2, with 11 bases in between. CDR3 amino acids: CAWKVGDTNEKLFF. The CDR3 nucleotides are TGTGCCTGGAAGGTCGGGGATACTAATGAAAAACTGTTTTTT.

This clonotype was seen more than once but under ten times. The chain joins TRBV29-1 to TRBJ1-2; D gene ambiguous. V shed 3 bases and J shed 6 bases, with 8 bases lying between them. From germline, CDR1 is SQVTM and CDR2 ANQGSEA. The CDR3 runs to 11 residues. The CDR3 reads CSVELGNGYTF. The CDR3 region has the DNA TGCAGCGTTGAGTTGGGGAATGGCTACACCTTC.

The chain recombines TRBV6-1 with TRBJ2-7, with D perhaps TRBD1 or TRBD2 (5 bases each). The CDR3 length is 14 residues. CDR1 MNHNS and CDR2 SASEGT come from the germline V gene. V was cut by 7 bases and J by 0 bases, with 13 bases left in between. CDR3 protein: CASISGASSYEQYF. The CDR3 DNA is TGTGCCAGCATCTCCGGGGCGAGCTCCTACGAGCAGTACTTC.

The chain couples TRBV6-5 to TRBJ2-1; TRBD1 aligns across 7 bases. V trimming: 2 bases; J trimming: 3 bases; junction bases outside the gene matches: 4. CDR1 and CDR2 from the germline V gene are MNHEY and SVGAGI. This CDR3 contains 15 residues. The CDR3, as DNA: TGTGCCAGCAGTTACGGGACAGCCAACTACAATGAGCAGTTCTTC. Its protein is CASSYGTANYNEQFF.

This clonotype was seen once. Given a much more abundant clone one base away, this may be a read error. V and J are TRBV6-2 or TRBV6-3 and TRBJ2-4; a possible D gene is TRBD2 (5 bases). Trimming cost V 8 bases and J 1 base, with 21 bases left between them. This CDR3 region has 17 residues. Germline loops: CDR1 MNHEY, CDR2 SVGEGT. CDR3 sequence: CASGESGGIGAKNIQYF. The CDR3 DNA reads TGTGCCAGCGGTGAAAGCGGTGGGATTGGTGCCAAAAACATTCAGTACTTC.

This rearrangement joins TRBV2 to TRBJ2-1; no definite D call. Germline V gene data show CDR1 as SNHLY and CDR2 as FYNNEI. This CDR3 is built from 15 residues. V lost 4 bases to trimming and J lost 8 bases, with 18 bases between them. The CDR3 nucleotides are TGTGCCAGCAGTGCGTTTCTCGACCTTGGCCATGAGCAGTTCTTC. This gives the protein CASSAFLDLGHEQFF.

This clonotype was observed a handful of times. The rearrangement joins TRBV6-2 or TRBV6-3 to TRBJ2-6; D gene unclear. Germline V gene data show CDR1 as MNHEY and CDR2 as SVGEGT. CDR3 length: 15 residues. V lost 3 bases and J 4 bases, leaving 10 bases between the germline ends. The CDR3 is CASSYIVRGANVLTF. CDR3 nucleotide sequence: TGTGCCAGCAGTTATATCGTAAGAGGGGCCAACGTCCTGACTTTC.

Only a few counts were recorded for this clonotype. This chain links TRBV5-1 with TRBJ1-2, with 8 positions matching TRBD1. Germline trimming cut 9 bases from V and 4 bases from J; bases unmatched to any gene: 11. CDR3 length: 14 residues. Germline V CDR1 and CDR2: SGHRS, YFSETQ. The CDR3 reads CATSFQGASYGYTF. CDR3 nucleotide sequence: TGCGCCACTTCCTTCCAGGGGGCTTCCTATGGCTACACCTTC.

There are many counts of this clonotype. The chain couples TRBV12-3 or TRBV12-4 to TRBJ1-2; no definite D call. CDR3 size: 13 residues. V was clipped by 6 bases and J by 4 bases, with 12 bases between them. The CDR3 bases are TGTGCCAGCAGGGCGGGAGCTGGCTATGGCTACACCTTC. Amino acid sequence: CASRAGAGYGYTF.

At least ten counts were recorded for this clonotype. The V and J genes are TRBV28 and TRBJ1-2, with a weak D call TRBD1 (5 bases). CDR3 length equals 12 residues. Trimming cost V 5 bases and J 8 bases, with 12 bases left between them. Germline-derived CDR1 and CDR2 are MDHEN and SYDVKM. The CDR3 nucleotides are TGTGCCAGCAGTGAGAACGGGGCCGGCTACACCTTC. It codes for CASSENGAGYTF.

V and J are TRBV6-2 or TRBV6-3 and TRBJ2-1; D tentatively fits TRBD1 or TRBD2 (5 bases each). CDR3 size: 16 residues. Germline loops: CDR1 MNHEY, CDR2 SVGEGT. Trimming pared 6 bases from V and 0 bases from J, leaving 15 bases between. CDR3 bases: TGTGCCAGCAGGGAACCGGGACGGAGCTCCTACAATGAGCAGTTCTTC. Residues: CASREPGRSSYNEQFF.

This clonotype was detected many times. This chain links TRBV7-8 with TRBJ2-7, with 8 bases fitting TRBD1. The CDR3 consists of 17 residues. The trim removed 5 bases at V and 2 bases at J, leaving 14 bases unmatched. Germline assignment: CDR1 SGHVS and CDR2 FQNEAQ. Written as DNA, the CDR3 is TGTGCCAGCAGCCCAGTGGTCTGGACAGGGATGGCCTACGAGCAGTACTTC. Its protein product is CASSPVVWTGMAYEQYF.

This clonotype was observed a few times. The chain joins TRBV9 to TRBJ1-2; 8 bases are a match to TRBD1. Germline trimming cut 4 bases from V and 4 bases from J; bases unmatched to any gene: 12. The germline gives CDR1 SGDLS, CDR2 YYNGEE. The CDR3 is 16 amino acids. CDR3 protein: CASSPGTGPLAYGYTF. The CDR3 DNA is TGTGCCAGCAGCCCAGGGACAGGACCTTTGGCCTATGGCTACACCTTC. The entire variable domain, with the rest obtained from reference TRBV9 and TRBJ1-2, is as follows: DSGVTQTPKHLITATGQRVTLRCSPRSGDLSVYWYQQSLDQGLQFLIQYYNGEERAKGNILERFSAQQFPDLHSELNLSSLELGDSALYFCASSPGTGPLAYGYTFGSGTRLTVV.

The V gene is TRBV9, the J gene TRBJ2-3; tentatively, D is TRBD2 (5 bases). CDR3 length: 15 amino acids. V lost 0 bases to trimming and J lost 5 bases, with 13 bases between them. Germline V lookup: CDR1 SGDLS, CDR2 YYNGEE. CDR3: CASSVGALAKDTQYF. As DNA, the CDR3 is TGTGCCAGCAGCGTAGGAGCGTTAGCGAAAGATACGCAGTATTTT.

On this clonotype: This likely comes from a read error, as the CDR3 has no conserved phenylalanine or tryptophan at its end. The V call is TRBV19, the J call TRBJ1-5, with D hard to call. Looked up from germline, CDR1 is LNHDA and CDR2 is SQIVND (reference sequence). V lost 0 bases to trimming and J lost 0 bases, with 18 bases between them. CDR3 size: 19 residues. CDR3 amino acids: CASSIDFNSWPYSNQPQHS. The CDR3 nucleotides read TGTGCCAGTAGTATAGATTTTAACAGTTGGCCCTATAGCAATCAGCCCCAGCATTCT.

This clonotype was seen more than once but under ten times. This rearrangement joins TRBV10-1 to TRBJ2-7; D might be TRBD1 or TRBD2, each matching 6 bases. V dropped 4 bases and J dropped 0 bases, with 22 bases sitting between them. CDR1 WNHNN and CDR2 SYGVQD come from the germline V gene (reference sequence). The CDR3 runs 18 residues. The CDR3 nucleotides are TGCGCCAGCAGTGGTGGGACAAGGGGGGCTGTGAGCTCCTACGAGCAGTACTTC. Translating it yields CASSGGTRGAVSSYEQYF.

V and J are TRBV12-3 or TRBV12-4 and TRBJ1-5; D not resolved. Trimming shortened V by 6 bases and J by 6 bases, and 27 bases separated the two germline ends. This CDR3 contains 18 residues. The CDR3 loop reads CASSLRPGKVGVLQPQHF. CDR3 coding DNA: TGTGCCAGCAGCCTCAGACCGGGCAAGGTCGGGGTGCTTCAGCCCCAGCATTTT.

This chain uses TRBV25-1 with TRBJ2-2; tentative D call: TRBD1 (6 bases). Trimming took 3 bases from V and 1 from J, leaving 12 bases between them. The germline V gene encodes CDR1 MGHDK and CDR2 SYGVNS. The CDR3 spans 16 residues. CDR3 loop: CASSDLGTKNTGELFF. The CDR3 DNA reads TGTGCCAGCAGTGATCTTGGGACAAAGAACACCGGGGAGCTGTTTTTT.